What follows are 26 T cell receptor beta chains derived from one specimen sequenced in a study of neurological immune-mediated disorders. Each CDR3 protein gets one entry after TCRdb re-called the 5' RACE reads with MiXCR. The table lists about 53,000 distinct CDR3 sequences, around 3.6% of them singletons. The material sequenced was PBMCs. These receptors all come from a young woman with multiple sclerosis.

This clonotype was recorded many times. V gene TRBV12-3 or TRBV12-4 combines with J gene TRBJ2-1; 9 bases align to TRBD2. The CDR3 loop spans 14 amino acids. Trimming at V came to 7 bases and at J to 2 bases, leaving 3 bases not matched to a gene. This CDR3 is CASIIAGAYNEQFF. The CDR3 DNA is TGTGCCAGCATCATAGCGGGAGCCTACAATGAGCAGTTCTTC.

This chain's CDR3 is CASSLDPGGNNEQFF. CDR3 bases: TGCGCCAGCAGCTTGGATCCAGGGGGAAACAATGAGCAGTTCTTC. This chain connects TRBV5-1 to TRBJ2-1, with 7 bases matching TRBD1. Germline assignment: CDR1 SGHRS and CDR2 YFSETQ. V lost 0 bases and J lost 5; bases outside the gene matches: 5. CDR3 size: 15 residues.

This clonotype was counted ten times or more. DNA of the CDR3: TGTGCCAGCAGCCAAGCAAACAGAGACCAAACTTTCTTT. Its protein is CASSQANRDQTFF. The chain has TRBV3-1 and TRBJ1-1; D uncertain. The CDR3 is 13 residues long. CDR1 and CDR2 from the germline V gene are LGHDT and YNNKEL (reference sequence). V lost 1 base and J lost 12, with 15 bases in between.

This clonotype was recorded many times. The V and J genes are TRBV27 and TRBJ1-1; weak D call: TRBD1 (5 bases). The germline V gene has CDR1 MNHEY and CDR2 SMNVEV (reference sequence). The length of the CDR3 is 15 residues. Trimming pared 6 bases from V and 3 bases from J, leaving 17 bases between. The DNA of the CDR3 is TGTGCCAGCAGATCAAGGTCCGGGGGGGACACTGAAGCTTTCTTT. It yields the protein CASRSRSGGDTEAFF.

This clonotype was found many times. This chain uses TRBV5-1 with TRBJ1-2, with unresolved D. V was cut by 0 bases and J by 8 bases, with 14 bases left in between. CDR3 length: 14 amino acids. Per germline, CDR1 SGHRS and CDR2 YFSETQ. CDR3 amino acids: CASSLGVADGGYTF. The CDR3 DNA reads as TGCGCCAGCAGCTTGGGGGTCGCCGATGGGGGCTACACCTTC.

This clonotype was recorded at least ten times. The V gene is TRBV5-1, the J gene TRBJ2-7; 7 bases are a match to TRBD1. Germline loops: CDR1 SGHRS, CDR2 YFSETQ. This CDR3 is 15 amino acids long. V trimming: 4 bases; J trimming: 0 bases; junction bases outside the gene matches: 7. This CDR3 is CASSMGWDSSYEQYF. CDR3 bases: TGCGCCAGCAGCATGGGATGGGACAGCTCCTACGAGCAGTACTTC.

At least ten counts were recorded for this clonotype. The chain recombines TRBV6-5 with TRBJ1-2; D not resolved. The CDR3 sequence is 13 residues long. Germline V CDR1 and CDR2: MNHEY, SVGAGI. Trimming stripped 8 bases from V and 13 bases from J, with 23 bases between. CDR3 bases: TGTGCCAGCTGTCAGGTCCCCTCCCCACGCTGCACCTTC. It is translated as CASCQVPSPRCTF.

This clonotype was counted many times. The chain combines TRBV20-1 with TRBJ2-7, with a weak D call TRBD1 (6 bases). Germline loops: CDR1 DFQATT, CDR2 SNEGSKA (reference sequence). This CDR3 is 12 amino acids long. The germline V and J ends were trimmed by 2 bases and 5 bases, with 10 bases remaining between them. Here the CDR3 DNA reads TGCAGTGCTAGACCCAGGGGAGACGAGCAGTACTTC. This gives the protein CSARPRGDEQYF.

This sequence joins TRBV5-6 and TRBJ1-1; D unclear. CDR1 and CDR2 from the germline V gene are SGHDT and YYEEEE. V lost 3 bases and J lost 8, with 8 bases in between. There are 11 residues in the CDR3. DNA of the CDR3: TGTGCCAGCAGCTCCCGGGTAGAAGCTTTCTTT. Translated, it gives CASSSRVEAFF.

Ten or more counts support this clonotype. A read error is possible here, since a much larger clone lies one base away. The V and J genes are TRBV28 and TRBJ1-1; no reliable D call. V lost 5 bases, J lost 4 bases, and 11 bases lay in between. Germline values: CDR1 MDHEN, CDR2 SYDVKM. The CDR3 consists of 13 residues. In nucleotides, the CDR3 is TGTGCCAGCAGTGAGAAGACGATCACTGAAGCTTTCTTT. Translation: CASSEKTITEAFF.

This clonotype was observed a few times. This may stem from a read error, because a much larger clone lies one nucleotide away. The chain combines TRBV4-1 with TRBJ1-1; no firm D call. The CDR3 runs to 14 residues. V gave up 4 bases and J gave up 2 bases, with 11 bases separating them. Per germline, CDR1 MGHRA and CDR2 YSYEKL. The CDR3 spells CASSRRKGNTEAFF. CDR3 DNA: TGCGCCAGCAGCCGAAGAAAGGGAAACACTGAAGCTTTCTTT.

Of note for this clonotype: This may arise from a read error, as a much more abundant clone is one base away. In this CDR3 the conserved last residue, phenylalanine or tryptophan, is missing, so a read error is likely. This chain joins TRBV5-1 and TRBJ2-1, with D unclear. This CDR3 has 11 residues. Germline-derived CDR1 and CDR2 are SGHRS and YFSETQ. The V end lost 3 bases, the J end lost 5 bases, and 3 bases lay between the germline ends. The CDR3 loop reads CASSSNNEQFY. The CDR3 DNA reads TGCGCCAGCAGCTCAAACAATGAGCAGTTCTAC.

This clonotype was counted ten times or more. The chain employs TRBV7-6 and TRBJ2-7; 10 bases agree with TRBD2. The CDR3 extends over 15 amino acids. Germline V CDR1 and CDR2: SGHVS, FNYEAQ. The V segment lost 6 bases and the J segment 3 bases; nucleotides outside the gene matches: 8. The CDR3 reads CASRVLAGVGYEQYF. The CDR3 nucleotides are TGTGCCAGCAGGGTTCTAGCGGGAGTAGGCTACGAGCAGTACTTC. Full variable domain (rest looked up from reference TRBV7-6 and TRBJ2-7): GAGVSQSPRYKVTKRGQDVALRCDPISGHVSLYWYRQALGQGPEFLTYFNYEAQQDKSGLPNDRFSAERPEGSISTLTIQRTEQRDSAMYRCASRVLAGVGYEQYFGPGTRLTVT.

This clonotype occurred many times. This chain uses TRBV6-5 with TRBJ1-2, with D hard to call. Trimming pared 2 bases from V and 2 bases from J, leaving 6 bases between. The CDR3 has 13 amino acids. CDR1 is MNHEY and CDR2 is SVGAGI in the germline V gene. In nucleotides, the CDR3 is TGTGCCAGCAGTTACGGGCGGAACTATGGCTACACCTTC. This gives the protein CASSYGRNYGYTF.

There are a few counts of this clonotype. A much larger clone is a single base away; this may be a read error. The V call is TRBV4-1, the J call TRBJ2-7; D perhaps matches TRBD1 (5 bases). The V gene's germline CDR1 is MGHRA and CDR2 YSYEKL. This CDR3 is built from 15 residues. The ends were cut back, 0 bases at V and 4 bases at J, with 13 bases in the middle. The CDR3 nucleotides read TGCGCCAGCAGCCAAGAGAAAGAAAGGGGTTACGAGCAGTACTTC. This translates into CASSQEKERGYEQYF.

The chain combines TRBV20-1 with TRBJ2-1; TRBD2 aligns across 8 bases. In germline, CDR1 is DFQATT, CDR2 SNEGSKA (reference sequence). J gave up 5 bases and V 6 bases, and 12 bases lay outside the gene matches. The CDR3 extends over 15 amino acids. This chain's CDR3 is CSASPGTRANNEQFF. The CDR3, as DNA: TGCAGTGCGAGTCCTGGGACTAGAGCTAACAATGAGCAGTTCTTC.

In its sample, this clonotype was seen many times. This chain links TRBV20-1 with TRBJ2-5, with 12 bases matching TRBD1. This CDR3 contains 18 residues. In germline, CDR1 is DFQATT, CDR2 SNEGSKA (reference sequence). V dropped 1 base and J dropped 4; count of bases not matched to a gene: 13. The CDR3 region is CSARGALSGQGAGETQYF. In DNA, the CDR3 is TGCAGTGCTAGAGGAGCATTATCGGGACAGGGGGCTGGAGAGACCCAGTACTTC.

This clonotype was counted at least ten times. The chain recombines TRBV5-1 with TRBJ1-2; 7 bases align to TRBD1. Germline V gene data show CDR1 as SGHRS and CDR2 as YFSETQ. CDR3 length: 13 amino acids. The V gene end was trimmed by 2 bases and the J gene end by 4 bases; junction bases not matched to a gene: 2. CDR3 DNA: TGCGCCAGCAGCTTCCGGGACAGCTATGGCTACACCTTC. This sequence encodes CASSFRDSYGYTF.

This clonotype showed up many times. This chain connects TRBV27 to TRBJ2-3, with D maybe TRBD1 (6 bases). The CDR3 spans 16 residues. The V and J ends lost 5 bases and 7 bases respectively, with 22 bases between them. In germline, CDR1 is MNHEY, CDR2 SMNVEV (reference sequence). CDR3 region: CASSPLRQAPHYTQYF. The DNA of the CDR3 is TGTGCCAGCAGTCCCCTACGACAGGCCCCCCATTATACGCAGTATTTT.

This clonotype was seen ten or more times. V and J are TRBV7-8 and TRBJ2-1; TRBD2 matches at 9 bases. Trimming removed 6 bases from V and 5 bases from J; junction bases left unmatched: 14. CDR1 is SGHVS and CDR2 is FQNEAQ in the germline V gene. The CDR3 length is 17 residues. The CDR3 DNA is TGTGCCAGCAGTTGGGTTAGCGGGAGTCCCCCCAACAATGAGCAGTTCTTC. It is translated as CASSWVSGSPPNNEQFF.

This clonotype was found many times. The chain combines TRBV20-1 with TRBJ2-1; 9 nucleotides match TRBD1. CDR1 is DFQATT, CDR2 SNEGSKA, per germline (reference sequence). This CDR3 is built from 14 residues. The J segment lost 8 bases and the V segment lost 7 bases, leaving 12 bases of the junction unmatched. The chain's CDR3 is CSVRGGQGMDEQFF. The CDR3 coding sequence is TGCAGTGTCAGAGGGGGACAGGGTATGGATGAGCAGTTCTTC.

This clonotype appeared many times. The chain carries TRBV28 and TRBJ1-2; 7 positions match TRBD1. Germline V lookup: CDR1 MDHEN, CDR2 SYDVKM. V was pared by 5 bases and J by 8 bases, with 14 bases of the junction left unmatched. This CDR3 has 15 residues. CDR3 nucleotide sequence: TGTGCCAGCAGTCCCAGCGACAGGGTGGCGTCCGGCTACACCTTC. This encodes CASSPSDRVASGYTF.

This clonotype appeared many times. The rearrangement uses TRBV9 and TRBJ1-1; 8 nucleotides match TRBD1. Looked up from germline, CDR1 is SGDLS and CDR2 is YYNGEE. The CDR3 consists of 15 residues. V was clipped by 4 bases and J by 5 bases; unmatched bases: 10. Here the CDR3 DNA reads TGTGCCAGCAGCCCGAGACAGGGGATGGGGACTGAAGCTTTCTTT. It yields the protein CASSPRQGMGTEAFF.

The CDR3 loop is CASSFAGANTGELFF. CDR3 DNA sequence: TGCGCCAGCAGCTTCGCGGGGGCGAACACCGGGGAGCTGTTTTTT. This chain joins TRBV5-1 and TRBJ2-2; 7 bases align to TRBD2. This CDR3 has 15 amino acids. From germline, CDR1 is SGHRS and CDR2 YFSETQ. V dropped 2 bases and J dropped 0; count of bases not matched to a gene: 1.

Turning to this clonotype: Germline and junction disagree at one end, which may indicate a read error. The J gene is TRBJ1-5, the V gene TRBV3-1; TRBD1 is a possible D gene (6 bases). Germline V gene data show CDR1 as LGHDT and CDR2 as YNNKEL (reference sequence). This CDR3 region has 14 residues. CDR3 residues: CASSLGTGSQPQNF. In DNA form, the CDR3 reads TGTGCCAGCAGCCTAGGAACAGGGTCTCAGCCCCAGAATTTT.

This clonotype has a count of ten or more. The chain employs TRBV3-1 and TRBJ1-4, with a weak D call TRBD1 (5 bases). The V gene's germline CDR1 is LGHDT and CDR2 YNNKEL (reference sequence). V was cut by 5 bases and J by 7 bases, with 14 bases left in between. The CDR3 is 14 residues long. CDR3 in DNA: TGTGCCAGCAGCTCCCGCGGGGGAGGTGAAAAACTGTTTTTT. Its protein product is CASSSRGGGEKLFF.